This TCR beta chain was identified in a study of technical replicates of blood from several donors. Data came from immunoSEQ multiplex PCR; TCRdb stores just in-frame clones and leaves some out. The table has approximately 87,000 clones, roughly 95% seen once; the top ten hold 0.34%. With V trimmed by 4 bases and J by 2 bases, 6 bases remained unmatched. From germline, CDR1 is SGHRS and CDR2 YFSETQ. This CDR3 comprises 16 residues. About this clone itself: Other DNA sequences of this sample code for an identical CDR3.

The source of this sequence is a human donor in good health. Sequenced: T cells isolated from PBMCs. The V and J genes are TRBV5-1 and TRBJ2-3; TRBD2 matches at 11 bases. CDR3 in amino acids: CASSQGGLAATDTQYF. The DNA for the CDR3 is TGCGCCAGCAGCCAGGGGGGACTAGCGGCCACAGATACGCAGTATTTT.